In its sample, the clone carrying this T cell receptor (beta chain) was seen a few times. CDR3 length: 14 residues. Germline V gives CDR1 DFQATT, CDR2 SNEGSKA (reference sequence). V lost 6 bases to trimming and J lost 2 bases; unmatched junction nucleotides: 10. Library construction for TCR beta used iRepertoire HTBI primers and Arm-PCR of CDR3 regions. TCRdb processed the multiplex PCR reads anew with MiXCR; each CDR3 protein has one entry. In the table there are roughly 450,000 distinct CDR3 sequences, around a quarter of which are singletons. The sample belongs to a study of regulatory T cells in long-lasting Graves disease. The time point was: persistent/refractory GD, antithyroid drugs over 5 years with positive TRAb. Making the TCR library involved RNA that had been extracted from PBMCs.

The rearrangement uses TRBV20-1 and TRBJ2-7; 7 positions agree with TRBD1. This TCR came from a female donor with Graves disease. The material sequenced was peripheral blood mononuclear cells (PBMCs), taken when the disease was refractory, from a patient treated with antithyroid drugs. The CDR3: CSANHRGEAYEQYF. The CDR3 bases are TGCAGTGCAAACCACAGGGGAGAGGCCTACGAGCAGTACTTC.